This T cell receptor (beta chain) was found in a study of blood T cell repertoires in COVID-19. Looking at the study overall: Acute-phase and convalescent COVID-19 samples originated in the United States, Italy and Spain. PBMCs, B-cell-depleted T cells, or T cells provided the cDNA or gDNA that made up the material.

Here immunoSEQ multiplex PCR was the method, and the copy in TCRdb shows in-frame clones only, minus some. The repertoire holds more than 75,000 clones, with approximately 90% as singletons. This CDR3 is 13 amino acids long. CDR1 is KGHSH, CDR2 LQKENI, per germline. Between the trimmed V and J ends, which lost 4 bases and 9 bases, there was a span of 13 bases. V gene TRBV18 combines with J gene TRBJ1-5; a possible D gene is TRBD1 (5 bases). The receptor's source is a woman at least 80 years old with active COVID-19. The sample was peripheral blood. CDR3 sequence (DNA): TGTGCCAGCTCACTTCAGGGATGGGCGCCCCAGCATTTT. Encoded protein: CASSLQGWAPQHF.